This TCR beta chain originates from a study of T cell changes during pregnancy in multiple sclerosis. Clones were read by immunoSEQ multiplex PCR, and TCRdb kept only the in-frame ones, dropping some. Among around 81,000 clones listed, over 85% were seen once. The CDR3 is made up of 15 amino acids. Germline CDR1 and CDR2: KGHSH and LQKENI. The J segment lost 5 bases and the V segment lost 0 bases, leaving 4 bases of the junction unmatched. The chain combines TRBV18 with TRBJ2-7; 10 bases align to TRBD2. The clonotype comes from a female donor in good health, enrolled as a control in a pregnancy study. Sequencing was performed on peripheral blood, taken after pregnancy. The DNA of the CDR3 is TGTGCCAGCTCACCACCGGCTAGCGGGGGAAACGAGCAGTACTTC. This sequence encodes CASSPPASGGNEQYF.